Each of the 3 T cell receptor beta chains below was sequenced from the same sample in a study of blood T cell repertoires in COVID-19. Clones were read by immunoSEQ multiplex PCR, and TCRdb kept only the in-frame ones, dropping some. The data show around 120,000 clones, with about 80% seen just once and less than 7.5% held by the top ten. Input material: peripheral blood. The receptor set was obtained from a man aged 70 or older with acute or convalescent COVID-19.

This clone was counted a single time. The chain joins TRBV5-1 to TRBJ2-5, with 8 bases matching TRBD1. CDR3 size: 14 residues. The trim removed 4 bases at V and 2 bases at J, leaving 4 bases unmatched. In germline, CDR1 is SGHRS, CDR2 YFSETQ. CDR3 residues: CASSPRGRQETQYF. The CDR3 DNA sequence: TGCGCCAGCAGCCCCAGGGGGCGGCAAGAGACCCAGTACTTC.

V is TRBV5-1 and J is TRBJ2-6; 11 bases are a match to TRBD2. V dropped 4 bases and J dropped 0; count of bases not matched to a gene: 3. The CDR3 totals 17 residues. CDR1 SGHRS and CDR2 YFSETQ come from the germline V gene. The CDR3 protein is CASSPTSGGSGANVLTF. In nucleotides, the CDR3 is TGCGCCAGCAGCCCTACTAGCGGGGGCTCTGGGGCCAACGTCCTGACTTTC.

The chain links TRBV24-1 to TRBJ2-7, with TRBD1 matching 9 bases. The V and J ends lost 3 bases and 0 bases, in that order; junction bases with no gene match: 2. The CDR3 sequence is 15 residues long. Germline lookup yields CDR1 KGHDR and CDR2 SFDVKD. The CDR3 reads CATSDPGQGSYEQYF. The CDR3 coding sequence is TGTGCCACCAGTGATCCGGGACAGGGCTCCTACGAGCAGTACTTC.